The T cell receptor beta chain described here comes from a study of blood T cell repertoires in COVID-19. About the study: Sample material is recorded as cDNA or gDNA derived from T cells, B-cell-depleted T cells, or PBMCs.

TCRdb's table, derived via immunoSEQ multiplex PCR, lists solely in-frame clones and lacks some. This table holds more than 85,000 clones, over 75% found once. CDR1 is MNHNY, CDR2 SVGAGI, per germline (reference sequence). This CDR3 has 15 residues. V was trimmed by 6 bases and J by 5 bases, leaving 14 bases between them. Sequenced sample: peripheral blood. The rearrangement joins TRBV6-6 to TRBJ2-6; maybe TRBD1 (6 bases). The receptor was derived from a woman aged 45-59 years with acute or convalescent COVID-19. The CDR3 nucleotides read TGTGCCAGCAGCCTGACAGGCTCCTGGGCCAACGTCCTGACTTTC. This encodes CASSLTGSWANVLTF.